This passage covers 27 T cell receptor beta chains from one sample sequenced in a study of tumor and adjacent non-tumor tissue in lung cancer. The template was RNA from unsorted bulk tissue. Distant lung tissue was collected more than 3 cm away from the tumor edge. Three rounds of nested PCR, following a modified ARM-PCR protocol, produced the TCRbeta library. TCRdb re-analysed the multiplex PCR reads in MiXCR, keeping a single row per CDR3 protein. The sample has about 48,000 distinct CDR3 sequences; 55% to 65% are singletons. Sequencing was carried out using distant non-tumor lung tissue. All receptors derive from a woman between 65 and 79 years old with non-small cell lung cancer.

With respect to this clonotype: A much larger clone differs from this one at a single base, so this may be a read error. CDR3 in DNA: TGCGCCAGCAGCTTGGGTGGGGTTTCTATGACCCAGTACTTC. Translated, it gives CASSLGGVSMTQYF. The chain couples TRBV5-1 to TRBJ2-5; D uncertain. Germline assignment: CDR1 SGHRS and CDR2 YFSETQ. The CDR3 runs 14 residues. V was clipped by 0 bases and J by 7 bases, with 13 bases between them.

Regarding this clonotype: It may be a read error: a sequence one base away is much more abundant. This sequence joins TRBV5-1 and TRBJ2-1; 8 bases map to TRBD2. With V trimmed by 2 bases and J by 5 bases, 3 bases remained unmatched. Germline V gene lookup returns CDR1 SGHRS and CDR2 YFSETQ. The CDR3 runs 14 residues. The CDR3 bases are TGCGCCAGCAGCTTCGAGCGGGAGAACAATGAGCAGTTCTTC. The encoded protein is CASSFERENNEQFF.

In regard to this clonotype: No conserved phenylalanine or tryptophan ends this CDR3, so it is likely a read error. This chain connects TRBV5-4 to TRBJ2-7; 7 nucleotides align to TRBD1. Trimming took 4 bases from V and 5 from J; bases not matched to a gene: 9. Germline values: CDR1 SGHNT, CDR2 YYREEE (reference sequence). This CDR3 contains 14 residues. The CDR3 here is CASSQRDRLHEQYS. CDR3 DNA: TGTGCCAGCAGCCAAAGGGACAGACTACACGAGCAGTACTCC.

With respect to this clonotype: This may come from a read error, since a much larger clone is one base off. The rearrangement links TRBV7-8 to TRBJ2-6; D might be TRBD1 (5 bases). Germline CDR1 SGHVS, CDR2 FQNEAQ. The CDR3 has 16 residues. In DNA, the CDR3 is TGTGCCAGCAGCTTAGCGCTAGTAACTGGGGCCAACATCCTGACTTTC. Translation: CASSLALVTGANILTF.

About this clonotype: One end of the junction fails to match germline, which may point to a read error. The chain recombines TRBV11-1 with TRBJ2-3; D not resolved. This CDR3 spans 11 amino acids. Germline CDR1 reads SGHAT; CDR2 reads FQDESV (reference sequence). The CDR3 coding sequence is TGTGCCAGCAACCTTCTCCTAGTTCCGCATTTT. It is translated as CASNLLLVPHF.

This clonotype was picked up many times. This chain uses TRBV20-1 with TRBJ2-1, with D possibly matching TRBD2 (5 bases). V lost 0 bases to trimming and J lost 6 bases, with 9 bases between them. The CDR3 extends over 13 amino acids. Looked up from germline, CDR1 is DFQATT and CDR2 is SNEGSKA (reference sequence). The CDR3 is CSAREPSRNEQFF. Here the CDR3 DNA reads TGCAGTGCTAGAGAACCTAGCCGCAATGAGCAGTTCTTC.

A remark on this clonotype: A read error is possible here, since a much larger clone lies one base away. The chain carries TRBV5-1 and TRBJ2-5; D ambiguous. The CDR3 length is 14 residues. Deletions cut 6 bases from V and 9 bases from J, with 21 bases between. Germline V gives CDR1 SGHRS, CDR2 YFSETQ. CDR3 residues: CASNGVPTEVAQYF. DNA for the CDR3: TGCGCCAGCAATGGGGTGCCCACAGAAGTGGCCCAGTACTTC.

With regard to this clonotype: An end of the junction does not agree with germline; a read error may underlie this. The chain couples TRBV20-1 to TRBJ2-7; perhaps TRBD2 as D (5 bases). The germline gives CDR1 DFQATT, CDR2 SNEGSKA (reference sequence). The CDR3 runs to 12 residues. Written as DNA, the CDR3 is TGCAATGCTACCGGACTCCCGGACGAGCGGTACTTC. This encodes CNATGLPDERYF.

Details on this clonotype: A junction end diverges from the germline sequence, so it may reflect a read error. The chain combines TRBV29-1 with TRBJ2-1, with D uncertain. This CDR3 comprises 14 residues. Looked up from germline, CDR1 is SQVTM and CDR2 is ANQGSEA. The CDR3 nucleotides read TGCAGTGTCGAGCCCGGTTTTTCCTACAATGGGCAGTTCTTC. This sequence encodes CSVEPGFSYNGQFF.

In its sample, this clonotype was seen many times. This rearrangement joins TRBV12-3 or TRBV12-4 to TRBJ2-1; a possible D gene is TRBD2 (5 bases). The CDR3 is 14 amino acids. V lost 5 bases and J lost 7, with 15 bases in between. CDR3 region: CASSRGPSGNEQFF. For the CDR3, the DNA is TGTGCCAGCAGTCGCGGGCCAAGTGGGAATGAGCAGTTCTTC.

The chain carries TRBV5-5 and TRBJ2-7; D gene ambiguous. Germline CDR1 reads SGHKS; CDR2 reads YYEKEE (reference sequence). V lost 5 bases to trimming and J lost 4 bases, with 16 bases between them. The CDR3 consists of 14 residues. The CDR3 region has the DNA TGTGCCAGCAGTTTGAGGTACGGGCCTTACGAGCAGTACGTC. Translated, it gives CASSLRYGPYEQYV.

Remarks on this clonotype: Because the CDR3 is missing its conserved closing phenylalanine or tryptophan, this is likely a read error. The DNA is left out, because the CDR3 cannot be placed on it with certainty; the CDR3 is given as TCRdb lists it. The chain recombines TRBV30 with TRBJ2-1; TRBD2 was called by the table and not checked on the DNA. The CDR3 region is 15 residues in length, termini included. The germline gives CDR1 GTSNPN, CDR2 SVGIG (reference sequence). The CDR3 sequence is CAWSVALAGVDELFS.

This clonotype was detected many times. The chain combines TRBV11-2 with TRBJ2-1, with 9 bases identical to TRBD2. Germline V gene sequence: CDR1 SGHAT, CDR2 FQNNGV. Trimming took 0 bases from V and 4 from J; bases not matched to a gene: 13. CDR3 length: 19 amino acids. CDR3 region: CASSLDRDLAGLRYNEQFF. DNA for the CDR3: TGTGCCAGCAGCTTAGATCGGGACCTAGCGGGACTACGATACAATGAGCAGTTCTTC.

About this clonotype: A junction end diverges from the germline sequence, so it may reflect a read error. V usage is TRBV29-1 and J usage is TRBJ2-1; D possibly corresponds to TRBD1 (5 bases). CDR1 is SQVTM and CDR2 is ANQGSEA in the germline V gene. The CDR3 has 13 residues. The CDR3 nucleotides are TGCGGCGTAAAAGGGCAGGGCATAAATGGGCAGTTCTTC. Translation: CGVKGQGINGQFF.

The V gene is TRBV7-9, the J gene TRBJ1-5; TRBD1 might be the D (6 bases). The V gene's germline CDR1 is SEHNR and CDR2 FQNEAQ (reference sequence). This CDR3 spans 16 amino acids. Deletions cut 10 bases from V and 5 bases from J, with 24 bases between. The CDR3 region is CAISLYTGTEDQPQHF. CDR3 nucleotides: TGTGCCATCAGTTTATATACAGGGACGGAGGATCAGCCCCAGCATTTT.

Worth noting for this clonotype: The germline gene is not matched at one end of the junction; a read error may be the cause. The J gene is TRBJ2-7, the V gene TRBV11-2; D perhaps matches TRBD1 (5 bases). This CDR3 is built from 15 residues. The germline V gene has CDR1 SGHAT and CDR2 FQNNGV. This CDR3 reads CASSLDPRGWSEQYF. For the CDR3, the DNA is TGTGCCAGCAGCTTAGATCCTAGGGGTTGGTCCGAGCAGTACTTT.

This clonotype has at least ten counts. The CDR3 sequence: CASSLVGQETQYF. CDR3 nucleotides: TGCGCCAGCAGCTTGGTGGGCCAAGAGACCCAGTACTTC. The V gene is TRBV5-1, the J gene TRBJ2-5, with D hard to call. Germline CDR1 is SGHRS and CDR2 is YFSETQ. With 0 bases removed from V and 1 base from J, the gap between germline ends came to 4 bases. The CDR3 totals 13 residues.

The rearrangement uses TRBV15 and TRBJ1-2; D is undetermined. The CDR3 totals 14 residues. Germline V gene data show CDR1 as LNHNV and CDR2 as YYDKDF (reference sequence). Trimming took 0 bases from V and 5 from J, leaving 10 bases between them. CDR3 amino acids: CATSRDRNSYGYTF. CDR3 coding DNA: TGTGCCACCAGCAGAGATAGGAATAGTTATGGCTACACCTTC.

This clonotype showed up just once. The gene calls are TRBV5-1 and TRBJ2-1; the D gene is possibly TRBD2 (5 bases). V lost 7 bases to trimming and J lost 5 bases, with 16 bases between them. The V gene's germline CDR1 is SGHRS and CDR2 YFSETQ. CDR3 length: 14 amino acids. The CDR3 sequence is CASCAGTRDNEQFF. The DNA of the CDR3 is TGCGCCAGCTGCGCCGGCACTAGGGACAATGAGCAGTTCTTC.

In the case of this clonotype: A much larger clone differs from this one at a single base, so this may be a read error. This chain connects TRBV7-9 to TRBJ2-1, with 7 nucleotides matching TRBD2. This CDR3 contains 14 residues. The germline gives CDR1 SEHNR, CDR2 FQNEAQ (reference sequence). In DNA form, the CDR3 reads TGTGCCAGCAGCTCCCCAAACGGGGGGAATGAGCAGATCTTC. This codes for CASSSPNGGNEQIF.

The chain couples TRBV7-9 to TRBJ2-3; D not certain. V was clipped by 4 bases and J by 5 bases, with 4 bases between them. There are 11 residues in the CDR3. Per the germline V gene, CDR1 is SEHNR and CDR2 is FQNEAQ (reference sequence). The DNA of the CDR3 is TGTGCCAGCAGCTATGTAGATACGCAGTATTTT. It translates to CASSYVDTQYF.

This clonotype was counted at least ten times. V usage is TRBV13 and J usage is TRBJ2-2; tentatively, D is TRBD2 (6 bases). CDR3 length: 14 residues. The germline CDR1 and CDR2 sequences are PRHDT and FYEKMQ (reference sequence). V lost 6 bases and J 6 bases, leaving 14 bases between the germline ends. CDR3 DNA: TGTGCCAGCAGAAGACTAGGATATGCCGGGGAGCTGTTTTTT. This codes for CASRRLGYAGELFF.

About this clonotype: One end of the junction varies from germline; a read error may be responsible. The chain employs TRBV28 and TRBJ1-1; 7 positions agree with TRBD1. Germline V lookup: CDR1 MDHEN, CDR2 SYDVKM. The CDR3 runs to 12 residues. DNA of the CDR3: TGTGCCAGCAGTTTCCCACGGACAGGAGCTTCCTTC. Its protein product is CASSFPRTGASF.

On this clonotype: At one end, the junction sequence differs from germline, possibly due to a read error. The J gene is TRBJ2-5, the V gene TRBV4-2, with D perhaps TRBD1 or TRBD2 (6 bases each). Germline V gene data show CDR1 as LGHNA and CDR2 as YNFKEQ. The CDR3 covers 16 residues. CDR3 sequence reads: CASSQHKAGHGDPQCF. The CDR3 region has the DNA TGTGCCAGCAGCCAACATAAGGCGGGACACGGGGATCCCCAGTGCTTC.

Notes on this clonotype: A read error is likely, as this CDR3 ends without the conserved phenylalanine or tryptophan. V is TRBV4-1 and J is TRBJ1-1, with D perhaps TRBD1 (6 bases). This CDR3 spans 14 amino acids. Per germline, CDR1 MGHRA and CDR2 YSYEKL. CDR3 region: CAGSHRTENTDAFI. In DNA form, the CDR3 reads TGCGCCGGCAGCCACCGGACAGAGAACACTGACGCTTTCATT.

Details on this clonotype: A read error may account for a junction end that differs from germline. The chain links TRBV12-3 or TRBV12-4 to TRBJ2-5, with unresolved D. This CDR3 comprises 14 residues. The DNA of the CDR3 is TGTGCCACCAGTATTCATGGGCGGCAAGAGACCCAGTACTTC. Encoded protein: CATSIHGRQETQYF.

This clonotype showed up just a few times. V usage is TRBV5-1 and J usage is TRBJ2-1, with TRBD2 matching 14 bases. V dropped 5 bases and J dropped 6; count of bases not matched to a gene: 7. Germline V lookup: CDR1 SGHRS, CDR2 YFSETQ. This CDR3 is 16 amino acids long. Written as DNA, the CDR3 is TGCGCCAGCAGTTCGGGACTAGCGGGAGCCCTCAATGAGCAGTTCTTC. As protein: CASSSGLAGALNEQFF.